This TCR beta chain was sequenced during a study of shared clonotypes between healthy human individuals (dated by TCRdb to about 2020). Turning to the overall study: The cohort included three men and a couple of women between 18 and 49 years of age. For each donor, three plates each were used for CD4 naive and CD4 memory, two plates were used for CD8 naive, and one plate was used for CD8 memory. Per donor, leukapheresis produced somewhere between about 0.94 and 9 billion PBMCs. The study deeply sequenced blood TCR repertoires of about five healthy adults to estimate repertoire size and the extent of clonotype sharing between individuals. Different laboratories and diverse techniques were used to prepare libraries and sequence TCR repertoires, to increase sequencing depth and limit assay-specific biases.

For the CD8 naive samples, CD45RO-negative cells were positively selected for CCR7, yielding a CD45RA+CCR7+ population from which TemRA cells were excluded. Healthy HIV-negative adults with no recently reported acute infections or vaccinations were included as donors. Every donor was a Caucasian adult living in Nashville, Tennessee, USA. Blood was collected by leukapheresis, and PBMCs were isolated by Ficoll-Histopaque density gradient centrifugation and then cryopreserved in liquid nitrogen vapor phase. Analytical flow cytometry was used to check the purity and quantity of every magnetically sorted T cell population. From each sorted fraction, genomic DNA was isolated and quantified by UV absorbance on a Nanodrop 2000c. V and J are trimmed by 4 bases and 1 base, and the gene matches miss 3 bases of the junction. The germline V gene (reference sequence) gives CDR1 as SEHNR and CDR2 as FQNEAQ. Its CDR3 holds 15 amino acids, cysteine through phenylalanine. Only CDR3 DNA remains: 45 bases, in frame from the first base.

Remarks on this clone: No cognate antigen has been identified for it. No base quality information exists; no much larger clone differs at one position.

TCR CDR3 regions were amplified from genomic DNA by multiplex PCR using the deep immunoSEQ assay. Genomic DNA extracted from each cell subset was distributed evenly over all wells of several immunoSEQ 96-well plates, and each plate served as one replicate. For sorted subsets, each replicate PCR was loaded with about 0.2 ug genomic DNA, equivalent to about 30,000 T cell genomes. Purified libraries were measured with a Qubit 3.0 fluorometer, size-checked on a Bioanalyzer 2100, and measured again with the KAPA Library Quantification kit. A separate single-read 150-cycle Illumina NextSeq 550 flow cell was used to sequence each immunoSEQ 96-well plate. In the source study's methods: Because the immunoSEQ output held only junctional sequences and lacked quality scores, the filtering could not match the filtering applied to full-length reads. Sequences were annotated with PyIR, a Python wrapper for IgBLAST v1.9, and V/J genes and CDR3 were assigned using IMGT germline references. Any read was removed if the V/J assignment was weak (E-value above 1e-6), the CDR3 was missing, or the read contained stop codons, out-of-frame junctions, or ambiguous translated residues. A V3J clonotype was defined by an identical inferred V gene, J gene, and CDR3 amino acid sequence. Percentage overlap between repertoires was computed as shared unique clonotypes divided by the size of the smaller repertoire. Richness of each repertoire was evaluated using RTK rarefaction, the Chao1 estimator, and Recon v2.1 estimates of unobserved clonotypes. OLGA was used to compute generation probabilities for all TCRbeta clonotypes that the gDNA method yielded from four donors. TCRdb obtained this table from immuneACCESS and retained in-frame rearrangements with V and J assigned. These tables miss some clones; where compared with another copy, unresolved V genes account for less than half of the shortfall, and the remainder is unexplained. For V, J and clone size, that table is used; D and trimming come from the DNA. The sample table holds 660,000 or so clones, of which 96% were seen once. The ten biggest clones cover 0.11% of the sample.

The paper's findings and limits, for the study overall: Compared with non-shared clonotypes, clonotypes shared by all four sorted-subset donors had higher generation probabilities. When a handful of donors were compared, the shared fraction of clonotypes was roughly 4.8% for naive CD4, around 4% for naive CD8, 2% to 2.5% for memory CD4, and less than 0.45% for memory CD8. Larger estimated clonotype richness was generally found for naive subsets than for memory subsets. Because the study included a small number of donors, the genetic and exposure-history diversity represented was limited. Based on pairwise subsampling, the degree of clonotype sharing among donors was expected to be affected by sequencing depth. Even with the large sequencing depth, rarefaction of the sorted-subset datasets indicated that sequencing was incomplete. Only blood was sampled, and tissue TCR repertoires likely differ from those in blood.

Rearrangement joined TRBV7-9 to TRBJ2-1, with TRBD2 identical over 8 junction bases. This TCR was sampled from a woman aged 25 to 39 in good health. Sequenced sample: naive CD8+ T cells sorted from blood. The intended sense of this specimen's cell subset or site label: CD45RA+CCR7+. The CDR3 here reads CASSSGGRSYNEQFF. The DNA reads TGTGCCAGCAGCTCTGGCGGGAGGTCCTACAATGAGCAGTTCTTC.